The 27 T cell receptor beta chains below all came from one sample that was sequenced in a study of cytomegalovirus exposure and HLA in healthy donors (dated by TCRdb to about 2017). Libraries were made using the immunoSEQ multiplex PCR assay. The multiplex PCR relied on a mix of 60 forward primers for TCR Vbeta segments and 13 reverse primers for TCR Jbeta segments. TCRdb obtained this table from immuneACCESS and retained in-frame rearrangements with V and J assigned. These tables miss some clones; where compared with another copy, unresolved V genes account for less than half of the shortfall, and the remainder is unexplained. The sample records some 120,000 clones, around 64% of which are singletons. The biggest ten clones account for approximately 9% of the sample. The sequencing input was PBMCs. The receptors were sampled from a man younger than 40 in good health and CMV-seropositive.

The chain joins TRBV4-1 to TRBJ1-5; TRBD1 might be the D (5 bases). Germline V CDR1 and CDR2: MGHRA, YSYEKL. Trimming removed 5 bases from V and 2 bases from J, with 13 bases in between. CDR3 length: 15 residues. CDR3 in DNA: TGCGCCAGCAGCGAACAGGCTCTGGGCAATCAGCCCCAGCATTTT. Its translation: CASSEQALGNQPQHF.

In nucleotides, the CDR3 is TGTGCCTCTAGTTCGCCGGGACTAGCTAATTTTCCCGACCCCGGGGAGCTGTTTTTT. Encoded protein: CASSSPGLANFPDPGELFF. The chain uses TRBV10-3 and TRBJ2-2, with TRBD2 identical over 9 bases. CDR1 ENHRY and CDR2 SYGVKD come from the germline V gene. The CDR3 covers 19 residues. The V and J ends lost 11 bases and 6 bases, in that order; junction bases with no gene match: 25.

The chain joins TRBV19 to TRBJ1-5, with a possible D match to TRBD1 (6 bases). The CDR3 is 14 amino acids. Germline CDR1 LNHDA, CDR2 SQIVND (reference sequence). V gave up 7 bases and J gave up 2 bases, with 12 bases separating them. This CDR3 is CASNSGVGNQPQHF. Here the CDR3 DNA reads TGTGCCAGTAATTCAGGGGTCGGCAATCAGCCCCAGCATTTT.

This chain links TRBV27 with TRBJ1-5, with TRBD1 matching 7 bases. The CDR3 length is 14 residues. With 6 bases clipped from V and 4 bases from J, the junction kept 6 bases outside the gene matches. CDR1 is MNHEY, CDR2 SMNVEV, per germline (reference sequence). The CDR3 region has the DNA TGTGCCAGCAGCCCCGGGACAGAGAATCAGCCCCAGCATTTT. This translates into CASSPGTENQPQHF.

This clone occurred a few times. The chain combines TRBV7-2 with TRBJ2-1; 13 bases are shared with TRBD2. Germline CDR1 reads SGHTA; CDR2 reads FQGNSA. The J segment lost 12 bases and the V segment lost 3 bases, leaving 8 bases of the junction unmatched. The CDR3 consists of 15 residues. CDR3 nucleotide sequence: TGTGCCAGCAGCTTCAGACTAGCGGGAGGTTTAGGGCAGTTCTTC. Protein sequence: CASSFRLAGGLGQFF.

V usage is TRBV5-6 and J usage is TRBJ2-7; the match to TRBD1 covers 7 bases. Germline CDR1 SGHDT, CDR2 YYEEEE. The J segment lost 0 bases and the V segment lost 2 bases, leaving 5 bases of the junction unmatched. There are 15 residues in the CDR3. The DNA of the CDR3 is TGTGCCAGCAGCTTCTGGGACAGCTACTCCTACGAGCAGTACGTC. Protein product: CASSFWDSYSYEQYV.

This clone was seen a few times. CDR3 coding DNA: TGTGCCAGCAGCGTCGGGACAAAGGAGACCCAGTACTTC. Its protein product is CASSVGTKETQYF. V is TRBV9 and J is TRBJ2-5; a weak D match, TRBD1 (6 bases). There are 13 residues in the CDR3. Germline CDR1 and CDR2: SGDLS and YYNGEE. The V end lost 2 bases, the J end lost 5 bases, and 10 bases lay between the germline ends.

The chain carries TRBV9 and TRBJ2-1, with D perhaps TRBD2 (6 bases). CDR1 is SGDLS and CDR2 is YYNGEE in the germline V gene. V was pared by 0 bases and J by 2 bases, with 9 bases between. The CDR3 runs 15 residues. The CDR3 is CASSVGGGAYNEQFF. CDR3 DNA: TGTGCCAGCAGCGTAGGGGGCGGGGCCTACAATGAGCAGTTCTTC.

The chain has TRBV28 and TRBJ1-2, with 7 positions matching TRBD1. This CDR3 comprises 15 residues. Germline V gene sequence: CDR1 MDHEN, CDR2 SYDVKM. J was trimmed by 5 bases and V by 6 bases; bases with no gene match: 12. CDR3 nucleotides: TGTGCCAGCAGAGAGTCGGGACAGTTTAGATATGGCTACACCTTC. Translating gives CASRESGQFRYGYTF.

The chain recombines TRBV5-8 with TRBJ2-7; 11 bases map to TRBD1. This CDR3 has 13 residues. In germline, CDR1 is SGHTS, CDR2 YDEGEE. J was trimmed by 5 bases and V by 4 bases; bases with no gene match: 2. The CDR3 DNA reads TGTGCCAGCAGCAGGGACAGGGGGAACGAGCAGTACTTC. Residues: CASSRDRGNEQYF.

This clone was seen a few times. The V call is TRBV6-5, the J call TRBJ2-5, with D perhaps matching TRBD1 (5 bases). CDR3 length: 15 amino acids. The V end lost 6 bases, the J end lost 1 base, and 15 bases lay between the germline ends. The germline V gene has CDR1 MNHEY and CDR2 SVGAGI. CDR3 amino acids: CASRRGPDSQETQYF. In nucleotides, the CDR3 is TGTGCCAGCAGACGCGGACCTGACAGCCAAGAGACCCAGTACTTC.

The rearrangement links TRBV9 to TRBJ2-3, with a possible D match to TRBD2 (7 bases). Deletions cut 0 bases from V and 1 base from J, with 15 bases between. The CDR3 has 17 amino acids. CDR1 and CDR2 from the germline V gene are SGDLS and YYNGEE. CDR3 residues: CASSVGRGRVGTDTQYF. CDR3 bases: TGTGCCAGCAGCGTAGGAAGGGGGAGGGTGGGCACAGATACGCAGTATTTT.

This chain links TRBV29-1 with TRBJ2-3, with TRBD1 identical over 8 bases. The V segment lost 6 bases and the J segment 0 bases; nucleotides outside the gene matches: 2. CDR1 SQVTM and CDR2 ANQGSEA come from the germline V gene. This CDR3 has 13 residues. In nucleotides, the CDR3 is TGCAGCGTAAGACAGGGGAGCACAGATACGCAGTATTTT. Amino acid sequence: CSVRQGSTDTQYF.

This chain joins TRBV11-3 and TRBJ2-5; possibly TRBD2 for D (6 bases). Germline CDR1 reads SGHNT; CDR2 reads YENEEA. Trimming left V 0 bases short and J 5 bases short, with 16 bases between. This CDR3 has 16 amino acids. The CDR3 coding sequence is TGTGCCAGCAGCTTAGATGTCGGGGGAGGCGGCGAGACCCAGTACTTC. It translates to CASSLDVGGGGETQYF.

This clone was observed a few times. The rearrangement uses TRBV27 and TRBJ2-5, with 12 bases fitting TRBD2. In germline, CDR1 is MNHEY, CDR2 SMNVEV (reference sequence). V shed 5 bases and J 4 bases; nucleotides not matched to a gene: 17. The CDR3 totals 19 residues. CDR3 sequence: CASSPQSKNLAGGIETQYF. CDR3 bases: TGTGCCAGCAGTCCTCAATCGAAAAACCTAGCGGGAGGGATAGAGACCCAGTACTTC.

As to this clone: Other DNA sequences within the sample encode an identical CDR3. The chain combines TRBV4-1 with TRBJ1-1; the match to TRBD1 covers 8 bases. V was clipped by 0 bases and J by 6 bases; unmatched bases: 9. This CDR3 has 16 amino acids. Germline CDR1 is MGHRA and CDR2 is YSYEKL. In DNA form, the CDR3 reads TGCGCCAGCAGCCAAGAAGGCGACAGGGGAGGGCCTGAAGCTTTCTTT. It yields the protein CASSQEGDRGGPEAFF.

With respect to this clone: At the DNA level, this CDR3 is encoded by other sequences in the same sample as well. The rearrangement links TRBV7-3 to TRBJ1-6; D is possibly TRBD1 (5 bases). Germline loops: CDR1 SGHTA, CDR2 FQGTGA. CDR3 size: 14 residues. V was shortened by 2 bases and J by 8 bases, with 10 bases between the two germline ends. CDR3 region: CASSLGAFYSPLHF. The CDR3 coding sequence is TGTGCCAGCAGCTTAGGGGCTTTCTATTCACCCCTCCACTTT.

This rearrangement joins TRBV14 to TRBJ2-3; a weak D match, TRBD2 (7 bases). Germline values: CDR1 SGHDN, CDR2 FVKESK. The V and J ends lost 5 bases and 2 bases respectively, with 14 bases between them. This CDR3 has 15 amino acids. The CDR3 spells CASSARGAPTDTQYF. The CDR3 DNA is TGTGCCAGCAGCGCTCGGGGGGCCCCCACAGATACGCAGTATTTT.

J is TRBJ2-3 and V is TRBV7-2; D gene ambiguous. The CDR3 runs 15 residues. Germline CDR1 and CDR2: SGHTA and FQGNSA. V shed 1 base and J shed 0 bases, with 8 bases lying between them. CDR3 nucleotide sequence: TGTGCCAGCAGCTTAGGATGGGCTAGCACAGATACGCAGTATTTT. The encoded protein is CASSLGWASTDTQYF.

The sample holds one count of this clone. The rearrangement links TRBV30 to TRBJ2-7; 10 bases map to TRBD2. After removal of 1 base from V and 2 bases from J, the junction contained 5 bases not matched to a gene. The CDR3 has 15 amino acids. Germline-derived CDR1 and CDR2 are GTSNPN and SVGIG (reference sequence). The CDR3 bases are TGTGCCTGGAGTGATAGCGGGGGGATTACCTACGAGCAGTACTTC. This sequence encodes CAWSDSGGITYEQYF.

V usage is TRBV5-1 and J usage is TRBJ1-2, with unresolved D. Germline V gene sequence: CDR1 SGHRS, CDR2 YFSETQ. This CDR3 has 12 residues. V lost 4 bases, J lost 7 bases, and 11 bases lay in between. The CDR3 loop is CASSSSGFGYTF. In DNA, the CDR3 is TGCGCCAGCAGCAGCTCGGGGTTTGGCTACACCTTC.

The chain combines TRBV27 with TRBJ1-6; D perhaps matches TRBD1 (5 bases). V lost 6 bases and J lost 0, with 12 bases in between. The CDR3 is made up of 16 amino acids. Germline values: CDR1 MNHEY, CDR2 SMNVEV (reference sequence). The CDR3 region has the DNA TGTGCCAGCAGCCCCCCCAGGGCCTCCTATAATTCACCCCTCCACTTT. It translates to CASSPPRASYNSPLHF.

This clone was seen a single time. V and J are TRBV10-3 and TRBJ2-7; D is possibly TRBD1 (5 bases). From germline, CDR1 is ENHRY and CDR2 SYGVKD. The V end was cut by 3 bases, the J end by 0 bases, with 12 bases between. This CDR3 comprises 15 residues. The CDR3 reads CAISEGASSSYEQYF. The CDR3 DNA reads TGTGCCATCAGTGAAGGGGCCTCTAGCTCCTACGAGCAGTACTTC.

This clone was detected a few times. The chain combines TRBV11-3 with TRBJ2-7, with TRBD2 matching over 7 bases. The ends lost 4 bases at V and 4 bases at J; junction bases unmatched: 13. The CDR3 has 16 residues. The V gene's germline CDR1 is SGHNT and CDR2 YENEEA. CDR3 in DNA: TGTGCCAGCAGCTCCTTGTCGGGGGGAAGTTGGTACGAGCAGTACGTC. Amino acids: CASSSLSGGSWYEQYV.

This clone has a handful of counts. The V gene is TRBV9, the J gene TRBJ2-1, with D possibly matching TRBD2 (6 bases). V lost 3 bases and J 4 bases, leaving 14 bases between the germline ends. The germline V gene encodes CDR1 SGDLS and CDR2 YYNGEE. The CDR3 runs to 15 residues. The CDR3 protein is CASSDYSGAYNEQFF. The CDR3 bases are TGTGCCAGCAGCGATTATAGCGGAGCGTACAATGAGCAGTTCTTC. The whole variable domain, remainder taken from reference TRBV9 and TRBJ2-1, is DSGVTQTPKHLITATGQRVTLRCSPRSGDLSVYWYQQSLDQGLQFLIQYYNGEERAKGNILERFSAQQFPDLHSELNLSSLELGDSALYFCASSDYSGAYNEQFFGPGTRLTVL.

This clone has more than one count but fewer than ten. This chain links TRBV7-2 with TRBJ2-3; 7 nucleotides align to TRBD1. The CDR3 spans 14 residues. The V gene's germline CDR1 is SGHTA and CDR2 FQGNSA. V trimming: 5 bases; J trimming: 7 bases; junction bases outside the gene matches: 9. In DNA form, the CDR3 reads TGTGCCAGCAGCGGTAGACAGGGTCCAAATACGCAGTATTTT. Protein: CASSGRQGPNTQYF.

This clone was picked up a small number of times. The chain recombines TRBV29-1 with TRBJ2-3; TRBD2 matches 10 bases. The CDR3 totals 13 residues. The junction had 4 bases not matched to a gene; V was cut back by 7 bases and J by 3 bases. CDR1 and CDR2 from the germline V gene are SQVTM and ANQGSEA. As DNA, the CDR3 is TGCAGCGCCCCTAGCGGGGGAACAGATACGCAGTATTTT. It translates to CSAPSGGTDTQYF.